A single sample is the source of the 27 T cell receptor beta chains below, sequenced in a study of fetal regulatory T cell absence and autoimmunity. Only in-frame clones appear in the TCRdb table, and some are missing; sequencing was by immunoSEQ multiplex PCR. The sample shows more than 90,000 clones, around 72% of them seen only once. Sequenced: pancreas tissue. Source of these receptors: a male donor with IPEX syndrome.

The V gene is TRBV7-2, the J gene TRBJ2-1; 10 nucleotides align to TRBD2. V was clipped by 0 bases and J by 4 bases; unmatched bases: 6. CDR3 size: 17 residues. Germline V gives CDR1 SGHTA, CDR2 FQGNSA. The CDR3 bases are TGTGCCAGCAGCTTAGCGAGTCTAGCGGGAGCTTACAATGAGCAGTTCTTC. Translated: CASSLASLAGAYNEQFF.

This chain connects TRBV10-3 to TRBJ1-2, with 9 positions matching TRBD1. Germline trimming cut 4 bases from V and 3 bases from J; bases unmatched to any gene: 3. From germline, CDR1 is ENHRY and CDR2 SYGVKD. The CDR3 extends over 14 amino acids. CDR3 sequence reads: CAISGDRAYYGYTF. The CDR3, as DNA: TGTGCCATCAGTGGGGACAGGGCCTACTATGGCTACACCTTC.

The chain combines TRBV6-1 with TRBJ2-2, with D possibly TRBD1 on 5 matching bases. In germline, CDR1 is MNHNS, CDR2 SASEGT. The CDR3 extends over 16 amino acids. The V and J ends lost 4 bases and 0 bases respectively, with 12 bases between them. The CDR3 loop is CASSGCRVSNTGELFF. CDR3 coding DNA: TGTGCCAGCAGTGGTTGCAGGGTGTCGAACACCGGGGAGCTGTTTTTT.

This clone has a handful of counts. The chain carries TRBV13 and TRBJ2-7; D not resolved. V shed 3 bases and J shed 4 bases, with 4 bases lying between them. CDR3 length equals 11 residues. The germline V gene encodes CDR1 PRHDT and CDR2 FYEKMQ (reference sequence). The CDR3 sequence is CASSFRYEQYF. DNA for the CDR3: TGTGCCAGCAGCTTTAGGTACGAGCAGTACTTC.

Only a few counts were recorded for this clone. The chain couples TRBV6-5 to TRBJ1-1; D gene ambiguous. The germline CDR1 and CDR2 sequences are MNHEY and SVGAGI. This CDR3 contains 14 residues. Trimming cost V 4 bases and J 1 base, with 10 bases left between them. The CDR3 protein is CASSFYTGNTEAFF. CDR3 in DNA: TGTGCCAGCAGTTTTTACACGGGGAACACTGAAGCTTTCTTT.

This chain links TRBV15 with TRBJ1-2; no clear D gene. V shed 2 bases and J shed 8 bases, with 18 bases lying between them. The germline V gene encodes CDR1 LNHNV and CDR2 YYDKDF (reference sequence). The CDR3 is 15 residues long. The CDR3 is CATSRKVRLREGYTF. The CDR3 DNA is TGTGCCACCAGCAGAAAAGTTCGGCTACGGGAGGGCTACACCTTC.

CDR3 bases: TGCGCCAGCAGCCGAGGGACAGTTTACAATGAGCAGTTCTTC. Translating it yields CASSRGTVYNEQFF. The chain uses TRBV5-1 and TRBJ2-1; 7 bases line up with TRBD1. The CDR3 has 14 residues. V was pared by 4 bases and J by 4 bases, with 5 bases of the junction left unmatched. CDR1 is SGHRS, CDR2 YFSETQ, per germline.

The chain is built from TRBV5-1 and TRBJ2-1; D is uncertain. Germline assignment: CDR1 SGHRS and CDR2 YFSETQ. V was cut by 3 bases and J by 10 bases, with 11 bases left in between. CDR3 length: 12 residues. The CDR3 is CASSSNSGEQFF. The CDR3 DNA follows: TGCGCCAGCAGCTCAAATTCCGGGGAGCAGTTCTTC.

The gene calls are TRBV19 and TRBJ1-2; D might be TRBD1 (6 bases). Trimming took off 4 bases at V and 2 bases at J, with 11 bases between the two ends. This CDR3 has 14 amino acids. The germline gives CDR1 LNHDA, CDR2 SQIVND (reference sequence). CDR3 nucleotide sequence: TGTGCCAGTAGTACTTACACAGGGAACTATGGCTACACCTTC. Translated, it gives CASSTYTGNYGYTF.

The chain has TRBV4-1 and TRBJ2-1; TRBD2 aligns across 11 bases. The CDR3 spans 15 residues. Germline values: CDR1 MGHRA, CDR2 YSYEKL. V was pared by 3 bases and J by 2 bases, with 0 bases of the junction left unmatched. The CDR3 DNA follows: TGCGCCAGCAGCCAGACTAGCGGGGCCTACAATGAGCAGTTCTTC. Translating gives CASSQTSGAYNEQFF.

This clone has just a few counts. The rearrangement uses TRBV15 and TRBJ1-5, with TRBD1 identical over 8 bases. J was trimmed by 1 base and V by 0 bases; bases with no gene match: 2. The CDR3 extends over 16 amino acids. The germline CDR1 and CDR2 sequences are LNHNV and YYDKDF (reference sequence). CDR3 in DNA: TGTGCCACCAGCAGAGATCGGACAGGGAGCAATCAGCCCCAGCATTTT. The encoded protein is CATSRDRTGSNQPQHF.

The chain links TRBV19 to TRBJ2-3; D is uncertain. The CDR3 covers 15 residues. V was clipped by 2 bases and J by 3 bases, with 12 bases between them. The V gene's germline CDR1 is LNHDA and CDR2 SQIVND (reference sequence). CDR3 loop: CASSIYGVMTDTQYF. CDR3 coding DNA: TGTGCCAGTAGTATATATGGAGTAATGACAGATACGCAGTATTTT.

V gene TRBV11-2 combines with J gene TRBJ2-5; TRBD2 might be the D (5 bases). The germline V gene encodes CDR1 SGHAT and CDR2 FQNNGV. The CDR3 is made up of 13 amino acids. V lost 6 bases, J lost 0 bases, and 8 bases lay in between. CDR3 sequence reads: CASRRVYQETQYF. The CDR3 nucleotides read TGTGCCAGCAGGCGGGTGTACCAAGAGACCCAGTACTTC.

The chain is built from TRBV30 and TRBJ2-7, with a weak D call TRBD1 (6 bases). This CDR3 is 15 amino acids long. CDR1 is GTSNPN and CDR2 is SVGIG in the germline V gene (reference sequence). The CDR3 nucleotides are TGTGCTTTGGAAGGAACAGGGTGGGTTTCCTACGAGCAGTACTTC. Its translation is CALEGTGWVSYEQYF. The variable domain in full, with the rest retrieved from reference TRBV30 and TRBJ2-7, is SQTIHQWPATLVQPVGSPLSLECTVEGTSNPNLYWYRQAAGRGLQLLFYSVGIGQISSEVPQNLSASRPQDRQFILSSKKLLLSDSGFYLCALEGTGWVSYEQYFGPGTRLTVT.

This chain joins TRBV30 and TRBJ2-4, with 8 bases lining up with TRBD1. The length of the CDR3 is 12 residues. Germline CDR1 reads GTSNPN; CDR2 reads SVGIG (reference sequence). V dropped 3 bases and J dropped 11; count of bases not matched to a gene: 6. For the CDR3, the DNA is TGTGCCTGGAGCACCGGACAGGGCGTTCAGTACTTC. Its protein product is CAWSTGQGVQYF.

The J gene is TRBJ2-3, the V gene TRBV5-4; 11 bases map to TRBD2. The V gene end was trimmed by 0 bases and the J gene end by 6 bases; junction bases not matched to a gene: 6. Germline CDR1 is SGHNT and CDR2 is YYREEE (reference sequence). The CDR3 spans 16 residues. This CDR3 is CASSLANSGRGDTQYF. Written as DNA, the CDR3 is TGTGCCAGCAGCTTGGCCAATAGCGGGAGGGGTGATACGCAGTATTTT.

This clone was observed a few times. CDR3: CASSVGPHYEQYF. The CDR3, as DNA: TGTGCCAGCAGCGTAGGACCCCACTACGAGCAGTACTTC. The rearrangement uses TRBV9 and TRBJ2-7; D is unresolved. CDR1 is SGDLS and CDR2 is YYNGEE in the germline V gene. V was pared by 0 bases and J by 3 bases, with 7 bases between. The CDR3 spans 13 residues.

J is TRBJ1-6 and V is TRBV6-6, with TRBD1 matching 7 bases. V was pared by 0 bases and J by 10 bases, with 3 bases of the junction left unmatched. Germline values: CDR1 MNHNY, CDR2 SVGAGI (reference sequence). This CDR3 region has 14 residues. CDR3 sequence (DNA): TGTGCCAGCAGTTACTCGACAGGGCCCTCACCCCTCCACTTT. Translated, it gives CASSYSTGPSPLHF.

The chain joins TRBV5-4 to TRBJ2-5, with 8 bases identical to TRBD1. The germline CDR1 and CDR2 sequences are SGHNT and YYREEE (reference sequence). This CDR3 has 15 residues. J was trimmed by 4 bases and V by 4 bases; bases with no gene match: 9. The CDR3, as DNA: TGTGCCAGCAGCCTACCGGACAGGGCGGGAGAGACCCAGTACTTC. Residues: CASSLPDRAGETQYF.

This clone has only one observation. V usage is TRBV19 and J usage is TRBJ1-1, with 9 bases aligning to TRBD1. The CDR3 covers 13 residues. Looked up from germline, CDR1 is LNHDA and CDR2 is SQIVND (reference sequence). V lost 6 bases to trimming and J lost 4 bases; unmatched junction nucleotides: 3. CDR3 sequence reads: CASSDRGSTEAFF. The CDR3 DNA follows: TGTGCCAGTAGCGACAGGGGGAGCACTGAAGCTTTCTTT.

The chain combines TRBV2 with TRBJ2-1, with TRBD1 matching 8 bases. Germline V gene sequence: CDR1 SNHLY, CDR2 FYNNEI. Trimming cost V 5 bases and J 0 bases; bases outside gene matches: 3. The CDR3 sequence is 15 residues long. The CDR3 protein is CASSPGTGSYNEQFF. The CDR3 nucleotides read TGTGCCAGCAGTCCCGGGACAGGCTCCTACAATGAGCAGTTCTTC. Looking up the rest from reference TRBV2 and TRBJ2-1 gives the full variable domain: EPEVTQTPSHQVTQMGQEVILRCVPISNHLYFYWYRQILGQKVEFLVSFYNNEISEKSEIFDDQFSVERPDGSNFTLKIRSTKLEDSAMYFCASSPGTGSYNEQFFGPGTRLTVL.

The V gene is TRBV7-2, the J gene TRBJ2-7, with a tentative D call TRBD2 (6 bases). In germline, CDR1 is SGHTA, CDR2 FQGNSA. The ends were cut back, 5 bases at V and 3 bases at J, with 17 bases in the middle. The CDR3 length is 15 residues. Here the CDR3 reads CASSQEGGTLYEQYF. CDR3 bases: TGTGCCAGCAGCCAGGAGGGTGGGACCCTCTACGAGCAGTACTTC. The entire variable domain, with the rest obtained from reference TRBV7-2 and TRBJ2-7, is as follows: GAGVSQSPSNKVTEKGKDVELRCDPISGHTALYWYRQSLGQGLEFLIYFQGNSAPDKSGLPSDRFSAERTGGSVSTLTIQRTQQEDSAVYLCASSQEGGTLYEQYFGPGTRLTVT.

The rearrangement uses TRBV18 and TRBJ2-3, with TRBD2 as a possible D gene (6 bases). Germline lookup yields CDR1 KGHSH and CDR2 LQKENI. CDR3 length equals 14 residues. With 1 base removed from V and 1 base from J, the gap between germline ends came to 6 bases. CDR3 region: CASSPLAGTDTQYF. For the CDR3, the DNA is TGTGCCAGCTCACCACTAGCGGGCACAGATACGCAGTATTTT.

The V call is TRBV27, the J call TRBJ2-4; possibly TRBD2 for D (5 bases). The V end lost 4 bases, the J end lost 7 bases, and 14 bases lay between the germline ends. The CDR3 totals 14 residues. Germline loops: CDR1 MNHEY, CDR2 SMNVEV (reference sequence). The CDR3 sequence is CASSSPGNPNIQYF. CDR3 bases: TGTGCCAGCAGTTCCCCGGGGAACCCCAACATTCAGTACTTC.

The chain uses TRBV18 and TRBJ2-6; D is undetermined. Trimming pared 1 base from V and 5 bases from J, leaving 3 bases between. CDR1 and CDR2 from the germline V gene are KGHSH and LQKENI. The CDR3 extends over 13 amino acids. CDR3 DNA sequence: TGTGCCAGCTCACCACTTTGGGCCAACGTCCTGACTTTC. Its protein is CASSPLWANVLTF. Drawing the rest from reference TRBV18 and TRBJ2-6, the complete variable domain is NAGVMQNPRHLVRRRGQEARLRCSPMKGHSHVYWYRQLPEEGLKFMVYLQKENIIDESGMPKERFSAEFPKEGPSILRIQQVVRGDSAAYFCASSPLWANVLTFGAGSRLTVL.

The chain employs TRBV19 and TRBJ1-2; D may be TRBD1 (5 bases). Trimming shortened V by 3 bases and J by 4 bases, and 15 bases separated the two germline ends. This CDR3 has 15 residues. CDR1 LNHDA and CDR2 SQIVND come from the germline V gene (reference sequence). CDR3 region: CASSMIGDVGYGYTF. The CDR3 DNA is TGTGCCAGTAGTATGATAGGGGACGTCGGCTATGGCTACACCTTC.

The chain links TRBV5-8 to TRBJ1-2; TRBD1 agrees at 7 bases. J gave up 3 bases and V 5 bases, and 19 bases lay outside the gene matches. Germline V CDR1 and CDR2: SGHTS, YDEGEE. CDR3 length equals 18 residues. Written as DNA, the CDR3 is TGTGCCAGCAGGGACTTCCGGGAGAGGGGGCTCCGGGACTATGGCTACACCTTC. As protein: CASRDFRERGLRDYGYTF.